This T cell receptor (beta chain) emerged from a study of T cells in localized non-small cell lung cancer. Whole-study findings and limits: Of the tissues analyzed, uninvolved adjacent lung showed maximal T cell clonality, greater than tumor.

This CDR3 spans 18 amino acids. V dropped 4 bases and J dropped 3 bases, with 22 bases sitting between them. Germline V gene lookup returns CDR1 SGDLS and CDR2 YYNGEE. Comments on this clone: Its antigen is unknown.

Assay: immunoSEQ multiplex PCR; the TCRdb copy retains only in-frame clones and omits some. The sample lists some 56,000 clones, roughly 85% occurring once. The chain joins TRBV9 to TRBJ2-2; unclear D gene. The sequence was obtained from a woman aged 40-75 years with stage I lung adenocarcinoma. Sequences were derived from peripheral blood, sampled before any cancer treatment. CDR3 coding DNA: TGTGCCAGCAGCCTAATGAGAAGACCTGACCCATACACCGGGGAGCTGTTTTTT. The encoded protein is CASSLMRRPDPYTGELFF.